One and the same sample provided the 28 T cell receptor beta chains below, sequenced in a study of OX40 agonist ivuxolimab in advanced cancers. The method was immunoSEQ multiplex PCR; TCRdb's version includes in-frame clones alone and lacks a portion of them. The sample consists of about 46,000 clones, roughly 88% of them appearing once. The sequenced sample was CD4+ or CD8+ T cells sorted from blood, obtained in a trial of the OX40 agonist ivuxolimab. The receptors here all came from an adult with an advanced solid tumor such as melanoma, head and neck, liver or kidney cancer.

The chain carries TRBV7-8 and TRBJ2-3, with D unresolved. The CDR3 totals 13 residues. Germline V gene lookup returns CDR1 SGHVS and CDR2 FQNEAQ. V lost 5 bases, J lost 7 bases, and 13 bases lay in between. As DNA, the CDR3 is TGTGCCAGCAGCCCTGGATATCGGCATACGCAGTATTTT. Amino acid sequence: CASSPGYRHTQYF.

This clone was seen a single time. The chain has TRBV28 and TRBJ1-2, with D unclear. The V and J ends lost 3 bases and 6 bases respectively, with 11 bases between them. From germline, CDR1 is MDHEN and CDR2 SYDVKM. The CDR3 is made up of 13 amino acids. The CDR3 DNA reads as TGTGCCAGCAGTTTCGGGGAATTGAATGGCTACACCTTC. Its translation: CASSFGELNGYTF.

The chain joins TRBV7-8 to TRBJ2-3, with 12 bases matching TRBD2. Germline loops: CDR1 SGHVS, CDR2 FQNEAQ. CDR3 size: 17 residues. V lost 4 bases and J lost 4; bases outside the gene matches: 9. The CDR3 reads CASSSLTSGRVADTQYF. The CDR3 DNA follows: TGTGCCAGCAGCTCCCTGACTAGCGGGAGAGTGGCAGATACGCAGTATTTT.

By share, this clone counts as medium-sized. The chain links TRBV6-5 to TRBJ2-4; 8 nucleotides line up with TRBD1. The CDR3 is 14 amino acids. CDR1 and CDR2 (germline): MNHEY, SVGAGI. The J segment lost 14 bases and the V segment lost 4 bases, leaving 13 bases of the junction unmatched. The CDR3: CASSSGTGRVLEYF. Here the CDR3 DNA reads TGTGCCAGCAGTTCGGGGACAGGCAGGGTTTTAGAGTACTTC.

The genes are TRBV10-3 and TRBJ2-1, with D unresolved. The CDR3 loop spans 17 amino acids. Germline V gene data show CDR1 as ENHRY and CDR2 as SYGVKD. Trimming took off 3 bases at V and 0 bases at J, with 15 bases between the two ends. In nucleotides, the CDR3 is TGTGCCATCAGTGATCCAAGCTTTGGAAGCTCCTACAATGAGCAGTTCTTC. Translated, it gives CAISDPSFGSSYNEQFF.

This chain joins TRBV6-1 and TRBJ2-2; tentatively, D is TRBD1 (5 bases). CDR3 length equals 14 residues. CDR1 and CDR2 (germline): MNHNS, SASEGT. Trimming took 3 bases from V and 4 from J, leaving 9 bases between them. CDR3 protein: CASSETESTGELFF. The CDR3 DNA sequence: TGTGCCAGCAGTGAGACAGAGAGCACCGGGGAGCTGTTTTTT.

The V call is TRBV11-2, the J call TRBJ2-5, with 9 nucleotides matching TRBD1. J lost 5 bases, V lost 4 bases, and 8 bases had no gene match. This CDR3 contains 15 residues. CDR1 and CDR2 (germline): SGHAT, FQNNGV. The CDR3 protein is CASSYPGTGPETQYF. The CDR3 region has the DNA TGTGCCAGCAGCTACCCCGGGACAGGGCCTGAGACCCAGTACTTC.

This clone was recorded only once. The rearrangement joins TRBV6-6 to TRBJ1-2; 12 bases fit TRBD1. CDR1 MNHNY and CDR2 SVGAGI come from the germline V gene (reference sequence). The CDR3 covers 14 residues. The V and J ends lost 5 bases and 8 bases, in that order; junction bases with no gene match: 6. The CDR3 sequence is CASSHGTGGKGYTF. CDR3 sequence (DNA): TGTGCCAGCAGTCACGGGACAGGGGGCAAGGGCTACACCTTC.

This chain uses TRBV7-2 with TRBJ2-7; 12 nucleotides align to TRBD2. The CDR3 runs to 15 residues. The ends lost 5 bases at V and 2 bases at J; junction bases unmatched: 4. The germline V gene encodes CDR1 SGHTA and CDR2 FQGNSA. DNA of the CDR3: TGTGCCAGCAGCCCGGGACTAGCGGGTCCCTACGAGCAGTACTTC. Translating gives CASSPGLAGPYEQYF. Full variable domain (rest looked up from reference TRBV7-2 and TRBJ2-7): GAGVSQSPSNKVTEKGKDVELRCDPISGHTALYWYRQSLGQGLEFLIYFQGNSAPDKSGLPSDRFSAERTGGSVSTLTIQRTQQEDSAVYLCASSPGLAGPYEQYFGPGTRLTVT.

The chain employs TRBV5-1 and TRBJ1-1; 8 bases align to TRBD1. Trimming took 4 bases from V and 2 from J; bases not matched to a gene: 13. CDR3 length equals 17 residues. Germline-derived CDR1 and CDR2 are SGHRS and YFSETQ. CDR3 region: CASSVQSGTGINTEAFF. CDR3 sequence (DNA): TGCGCCAGCAGCGTTCAATCCGGGACAGGAATAAACACTGAAGCTTTCTTT.

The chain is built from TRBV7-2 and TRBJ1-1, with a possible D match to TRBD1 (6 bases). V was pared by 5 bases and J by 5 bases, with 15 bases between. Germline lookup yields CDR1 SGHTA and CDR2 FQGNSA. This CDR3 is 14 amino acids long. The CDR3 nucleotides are TGTGCCAGCAGCGCACAGGGTGGAGGGACTGAAGCTTTCTTT. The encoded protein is CASSAQGGGTEAFF.

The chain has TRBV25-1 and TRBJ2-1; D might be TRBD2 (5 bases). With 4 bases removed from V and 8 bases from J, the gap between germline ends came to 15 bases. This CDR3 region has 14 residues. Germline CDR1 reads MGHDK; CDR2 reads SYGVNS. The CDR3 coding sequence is TGTGCCAGCAGTGTAGGGCTAGCTCACGATGAGCAGTTCTTC. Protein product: CASSVGLAHDEQFF.

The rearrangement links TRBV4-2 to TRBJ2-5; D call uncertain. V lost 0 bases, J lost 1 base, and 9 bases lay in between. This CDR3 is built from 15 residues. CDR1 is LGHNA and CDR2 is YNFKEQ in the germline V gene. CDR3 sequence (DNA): TGTGCCAGCAGCCAAGAAGCTGCCAGCCAAGAGACCCAGTACTTC. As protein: CASSQEAASQETQYF.

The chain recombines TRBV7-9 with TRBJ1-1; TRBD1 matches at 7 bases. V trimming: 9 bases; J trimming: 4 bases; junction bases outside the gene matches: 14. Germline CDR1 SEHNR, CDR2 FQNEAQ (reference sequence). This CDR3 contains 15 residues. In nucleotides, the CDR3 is TGTGCCAGTAAACAGGGGTGGGGGACGGGCACTGAAGCTTTCTTT. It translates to CASKQGWGTGTEAFF.

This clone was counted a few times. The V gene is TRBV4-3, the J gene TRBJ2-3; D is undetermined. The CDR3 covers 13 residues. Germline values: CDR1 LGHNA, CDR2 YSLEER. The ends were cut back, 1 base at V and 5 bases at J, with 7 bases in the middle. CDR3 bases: TGCGCCAGCAGCCAAGGGGGATTAGATACGCAGTATTTT. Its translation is CASSQGGLDTQYF.

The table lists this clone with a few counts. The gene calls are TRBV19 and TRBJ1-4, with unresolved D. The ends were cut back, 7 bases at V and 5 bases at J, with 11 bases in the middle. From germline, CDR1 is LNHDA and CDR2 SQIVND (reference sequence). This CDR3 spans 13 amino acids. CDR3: CASKTSTNEKLFF. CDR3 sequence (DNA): TGTGCCAGTAAGACCAGCACGAATGAAAAACTGTTTTTT.

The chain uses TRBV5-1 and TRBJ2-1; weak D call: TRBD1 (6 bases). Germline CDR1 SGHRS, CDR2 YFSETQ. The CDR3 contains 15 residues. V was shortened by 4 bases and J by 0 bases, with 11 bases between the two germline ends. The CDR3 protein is CASSQDSGSYNEQFF. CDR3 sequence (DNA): TGCGCCAGCAGCCAGGACAGCGGCTCCTACAATGAGCAGTTCTTC.

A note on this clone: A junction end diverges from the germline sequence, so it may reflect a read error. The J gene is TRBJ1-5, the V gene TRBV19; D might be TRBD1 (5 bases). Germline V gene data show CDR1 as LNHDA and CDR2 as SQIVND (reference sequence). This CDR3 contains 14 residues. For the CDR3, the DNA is TGTGCCAGTAGCACCCCTTTGAGGCAGGGAGTATTGTATTTT. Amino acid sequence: CASSTPLRQGVLYF.

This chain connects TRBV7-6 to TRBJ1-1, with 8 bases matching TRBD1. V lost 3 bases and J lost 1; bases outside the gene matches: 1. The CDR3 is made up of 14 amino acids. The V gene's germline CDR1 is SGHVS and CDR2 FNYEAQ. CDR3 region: CASSLGTGNTEAFF. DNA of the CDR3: TGTGCCAGCAGCTTGGGGACAGGGAACACTGAAGCTTTCTTT.

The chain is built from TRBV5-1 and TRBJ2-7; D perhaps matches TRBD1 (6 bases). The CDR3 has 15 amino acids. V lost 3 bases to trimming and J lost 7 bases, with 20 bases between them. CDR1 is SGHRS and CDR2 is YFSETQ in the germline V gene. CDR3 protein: CASSSPGHNFGEQYF. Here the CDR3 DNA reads TGCGCCAGCAGCTCCCCGGGACACAACTTTGGAGAGCAGTACTTC.

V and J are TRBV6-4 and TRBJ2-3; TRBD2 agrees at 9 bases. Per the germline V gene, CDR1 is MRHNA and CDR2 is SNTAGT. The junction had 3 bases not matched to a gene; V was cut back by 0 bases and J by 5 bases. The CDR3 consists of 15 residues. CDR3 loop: CASSDSAGGGDTQYF. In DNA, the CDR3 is TGTGCCAGCAGTGACTCGGCGGGAGGGGGAGATACGCAGTATTTT.

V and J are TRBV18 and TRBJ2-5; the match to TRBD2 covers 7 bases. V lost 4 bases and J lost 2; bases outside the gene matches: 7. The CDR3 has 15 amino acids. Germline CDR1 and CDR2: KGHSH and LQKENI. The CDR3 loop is CASSLGLLGQETQYF. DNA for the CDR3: TGTGCCAGCTCACTGGGACTATTGGGGCAAGAGACCCAGTACTTC.

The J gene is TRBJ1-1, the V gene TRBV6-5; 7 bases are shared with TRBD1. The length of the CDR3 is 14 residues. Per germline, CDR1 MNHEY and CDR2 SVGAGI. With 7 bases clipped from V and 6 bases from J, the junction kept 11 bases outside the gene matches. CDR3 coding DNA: TGTGCCAGCACCACCAACAGGGGACTGCCTGAAGCTTTCTTT. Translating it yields CASTTNRGLPEAFF.

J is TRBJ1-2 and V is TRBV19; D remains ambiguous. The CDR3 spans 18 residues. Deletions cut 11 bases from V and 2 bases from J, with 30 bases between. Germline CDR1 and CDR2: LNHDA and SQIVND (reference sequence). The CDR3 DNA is TGTGCCGTTTATGAAGGTGTGGGTCCCGCAGGTGTGAACTATGGCTACACCTTC. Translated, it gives CAVYEGVGPAGVNYGYTF.

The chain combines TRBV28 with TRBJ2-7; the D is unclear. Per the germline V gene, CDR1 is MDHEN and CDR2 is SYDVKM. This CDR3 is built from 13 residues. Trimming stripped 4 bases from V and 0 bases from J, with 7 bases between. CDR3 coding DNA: TGTGCCAGCAGTTCTTTGGGCTCCTACGAGCAGTACTTC. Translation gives CASSSLGSYEQYF.

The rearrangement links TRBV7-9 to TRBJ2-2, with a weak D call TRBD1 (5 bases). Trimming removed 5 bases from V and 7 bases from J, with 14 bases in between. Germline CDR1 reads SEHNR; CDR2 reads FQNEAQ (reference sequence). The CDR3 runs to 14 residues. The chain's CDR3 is CASSLRDIIGELFF. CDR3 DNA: TGTGCCAGCAGCCTCAGGGATATCATCGGGGAGCTGTTTTTT.

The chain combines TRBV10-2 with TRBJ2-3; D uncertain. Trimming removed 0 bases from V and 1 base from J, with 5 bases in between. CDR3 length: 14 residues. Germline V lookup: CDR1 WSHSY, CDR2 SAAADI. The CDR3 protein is CASSESTGTDTQYF. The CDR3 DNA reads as TGCGCCAGCAGTGAGTCGACGGGCACAGATACGCAGTATTTT.

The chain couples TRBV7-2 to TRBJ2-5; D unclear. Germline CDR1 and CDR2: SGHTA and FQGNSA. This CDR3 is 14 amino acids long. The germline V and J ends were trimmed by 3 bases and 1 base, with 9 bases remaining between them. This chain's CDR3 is CASSFKTVQETQYF. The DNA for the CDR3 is TGTGCCAGCAGCTTTAAGACTGTCCAAGAGACCCAGTACTTC. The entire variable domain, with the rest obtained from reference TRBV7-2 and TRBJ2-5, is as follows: GAGVSQSPSNKVTEKGKDVELRCDPISGHTALYWYRQSLGQGLEFLIYFQGNSAPDKSGLPSDRFSAERTGGSVSTLTIQRTQQEDSAVYLCASSFKTVQETQYFGPGTRLLVL.